The 10 T cell receptor beta chains below come from one sample, sequenced in a study of T cell responses to AZD1222 COVID-19 vaccine. Clones were read by immunoSEQ multiplex PCR, and TCRdb kept only the in-frame ones, dropping some. This repertoire shows around 190,000 clones, around 88% found once; its top ten account for approximately 0.5%. Material: peripheral blood, obtained on day 0 of AZD1222 vaccination. The receptors come from an adult in good health.

The chain combines TRBV6-2 or TRBV6-3 with TRBJ2-1; TRBD1 matches at 8 bases. The CDR3 spans 15 residues. From germline, CDR1 is MNHEY and CDR2 SVGEGT. Germline trimming cut 5 bases from V and 8 bases from J; bases unmatched to any gene: 11. The DNA of the CDR3 is TGTGCCAGCAGTACCTCGGACAGGGACCGATATGAGCAGTTCTTC. This gives the protein CASSTSDRDRYEQFF.

V gene TRBV30 combines with J gene TRBJ1-4; the D is unclear. CDR1 is GTSNPN, CDR2 SVGIG, per germline (reference sequence). V was cut by 5 bases and J by 6 bases, with 25 bases left in between. CDR3 length: 17 amino acids. The CDR3 reads CAWGVAPRGRRDEKLFF. CDR3 nucleotide sequence: TGTGCCTGGGGAGTGGCGCCCCGAGGGAGAAGGGATGAAAAACTGTTTTTT.

This chain connects TRBV5-8 to TRBJ2-3; the D is unclear. Between the trimmed V and J ends, which lost 4 bases and 6 bases, there was a span of 9 bases. Germline lookup yields CDR1 SGHTS and CDR2 YDEGEE. The CDR3 covers 12 residues. The DNA of the CDR3 is TGTGCCAGCAGCCACGATTATGATACGCAGTATTTT. Protein product: CASSHDYDTQYF.

The chain joins TRBV5-1 to TRBJ2-7; 7 nucleotides line up with TRBD1. V lost 4 bases and J lost 2; bases outside the gene matches: 3. The CDR3 has 13 amino acids. Per the germline V gene, CDR1 is SGHRS and CDR2 is YFSETQ. CDR3 DNA sequence: TGCGCCAGCAGCGGGGGACAGACCTACGAGCAGTACTTC. Its protein product is CASSGGQTYEQYF.

V gene TRBV4-1 combines with J gene TRBJ1-4; 9 bases are a match to TRBD1. CDR3 length: 15 residues. In germline, CDR1 is MGHRA, CDR2 YSYEKL. V dropped 6 bases and J dropped 7; count of bases not matched to a gene: 9. CDR3 in DNA: TGCGCCAGCAGATCAGGACAGGGGCGGTTTGAAAAACTGTTTTTT. Translated: CASRSGQGRFEKLFF.

In its sample, this clone was seen once. The V gene is TRBV6-5, the J gene TRBJ1-5; 8 positions match TRBD1. The CDR3 is 12 amino acids. The trim removed 6 bases at V and 6 bases at J, leaving 1 base unmatched. The germline CDR1 and CDR2 sequences are MNHEY and SVGAGI. The DNA for the CDR3 is TGTGCCAGCAGCACAGGGGGTCAGCCCCAGCATTTT. It encodes CASSTGGQPQHF.

CDR3 sequence: CASSPSRAPLNQPQHF. The CDR3 region has the DNA TGTGCCAGTAGTCCATCCAGGGCCCCGTTGAATCAGCCCCAGCATTTT. The chain joins TRBV19 to TRBJ1-5; D is perhaps TRBD1 (5 bases). Between the trimmed V and J ends, which lost 5 bases and 4 bases, there was a span of 18 bases. Germline V gives CDR1 LNHDA, CDR2 SQIVND (reference sequence). The CDR3 sequence is 16 residues long.

The chain has TRBV3-1 (or the pseudogene TRBV3-2) and TRBJ1-2, with unresolved D. V was cut by 0 bases and J by 4 bases, with 6 bases left in between. Germline V gene data show CDR1 as LGHDT and CDR2 as YNNKEL (reference sequence). The CDR3 runs 13 residues. CDR3 coding DNA: TGTGCCAGCAGCCAAGACAGCTTCTATGGCTACACCTTC. This sequence encodes CASSQDSFYGYTF.

This chain joins TRBV11-3 and TRBJ2-5; 7 bases map to TRBD2. This CDR3 is 15 amino acids long. V was pared by 2 bases and J by 5 bases, with 8 bases of the junction left unmatched. The germline V gene has CDR1 SGHNT and CDR2 YENEEA. The CDR3 here is CASSLLPGEGETQYF. CDR3 DNA: TGTGCCAGCAGCTTATTGCCGGGGGAGGGCGAGACCCAGTACTTC.

J is TRBJ2-1 and V is TRBV7-9; 7 bases fit TRBD1. Germline V gene lookup returns CDR1 SEHNR and CDR2 FQNEAQ (reference sequence). The ends lost 3 bases at V and 7 bases at J; junction bases unmatched: 3. The CDR3 runs 13 residues. The DNA of the CDR3 is TGTGCCAGCAGCTTGACAGGGCTGAATGAGCAGTTCTTC. Translating gives CASSLTGLNEQFF.